The T cell receptor beta chain described here comes from a study of PD-1 blockade in classical Hodgkin lymphoma. General observations from the study: When set against healthy donors, newly diagnosed patients were reported to show lower baseline TCR diversity. Patients newly diagnosed and complete responders had comparable baseline diversity. A significant rise in TCR diversity by C4D1 was seen for CD4+ but not CD8+ cells.

After autologous stem cell transplantation all patients relapsed, and prior brentuximab vedotin exposure differed between cohorts. A word on this clone: The antigen is not known.

Clones were read by immunoSEQ multiplex PCR, and TCRdb kept only the in-frame ones, dropping some. This table holds approximately 150,000 clones, just under 80% found once. Trimming shortened V by 5 bases and J by 1 base, and 14 bases separated the two germline ends. Germline-derived CDR1 and CDR2 are SEHNR and FQNEAQ (reference sequence). The CDR3 length is 16 residues. The sample in question was peripheral blood mononuclear cells (PBMCs), obtained before the second cycle of nivolumab. The gene calls are TRBV7-9 and TRBJ2-2; D not resolved. This clonotype was obtained from a human donor with classical Hodgkin lymphoma. The CDR3 nucleotides read TGTGCCAGCAGCCCCGGGTGGGCAGTGAACACCGGGGAGCTGTTTTTT. Translation gives CASSPGWAVNTGELFF. The complete variable domain, with remaining parts taken from reference TRBV7-9 and TRBJ2-2, reads DTGVSQNPRHKITKRGQNVTFRCDPISEHNRLYWYRQTLGQGPEFLTYFQNEAQLEKSRLLSDRFSAERPKGSFSTLEIQRTEQGDSAMYLCASSPGWAVNTGELFFGEGSRLTVL.